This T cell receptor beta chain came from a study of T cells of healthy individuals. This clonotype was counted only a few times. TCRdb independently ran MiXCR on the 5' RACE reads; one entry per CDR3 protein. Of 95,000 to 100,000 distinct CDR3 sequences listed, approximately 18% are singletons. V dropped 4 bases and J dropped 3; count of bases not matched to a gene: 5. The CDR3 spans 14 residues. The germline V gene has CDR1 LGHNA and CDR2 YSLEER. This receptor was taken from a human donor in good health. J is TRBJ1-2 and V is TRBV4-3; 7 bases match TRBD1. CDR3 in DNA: TGCGCCAGCAGCCCCGGGACAGCGCACTATGGCTACACCTTC. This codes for CASSPGTAHYGYTF.